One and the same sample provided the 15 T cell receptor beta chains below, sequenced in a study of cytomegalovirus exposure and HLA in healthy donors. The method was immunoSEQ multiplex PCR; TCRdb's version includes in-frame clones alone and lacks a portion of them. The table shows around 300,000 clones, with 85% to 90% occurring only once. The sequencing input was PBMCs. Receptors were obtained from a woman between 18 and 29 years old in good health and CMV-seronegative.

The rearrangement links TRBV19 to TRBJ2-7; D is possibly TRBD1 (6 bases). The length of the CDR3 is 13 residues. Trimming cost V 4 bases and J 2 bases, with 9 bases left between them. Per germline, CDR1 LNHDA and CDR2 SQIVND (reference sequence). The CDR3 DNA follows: TGTGCCAGTAGTACAGGACAGACCTACGAGCAGTACTTC. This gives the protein CASSTGQTYEQYF.

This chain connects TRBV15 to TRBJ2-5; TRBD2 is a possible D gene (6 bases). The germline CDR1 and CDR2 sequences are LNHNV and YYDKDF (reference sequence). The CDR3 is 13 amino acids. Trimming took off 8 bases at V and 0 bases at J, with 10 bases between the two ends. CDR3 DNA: TGTGCCACCCAACGGGGGTACCAAGAGACCCAGTACTTC. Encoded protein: CATQRGYQETQYF.

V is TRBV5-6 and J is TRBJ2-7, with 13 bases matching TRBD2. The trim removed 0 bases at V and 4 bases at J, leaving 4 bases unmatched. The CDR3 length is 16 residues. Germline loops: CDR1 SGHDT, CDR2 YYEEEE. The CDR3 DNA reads TGTGCCAGCAGCTTGGATACTAGCGGGAGGGAGTACGAGCAGTACTTC. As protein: CASSLDTSGREYEQYF. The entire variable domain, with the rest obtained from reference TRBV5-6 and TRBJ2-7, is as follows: DAGVTQSPTHLIKTRGQQVTLRCSPKSGHDTVSWYQQALGQGPQFIFQYYEEEERQRGNFPDRFSGHQFPNYSSELNVNALLLGDSALYLCASSLDTSGREYEQYFGPGTRLTVT.

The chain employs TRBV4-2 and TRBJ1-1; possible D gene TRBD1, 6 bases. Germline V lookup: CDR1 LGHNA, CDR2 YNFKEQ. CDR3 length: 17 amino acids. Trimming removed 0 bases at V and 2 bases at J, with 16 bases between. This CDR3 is CASSQDIPGGRNTEAFF. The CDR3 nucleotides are TGTGCCAGCAGCCAAGATATCCCGGGGGGGCGAAACACTGAAGCTTTCTTT.

The CDR3 spells CASSLLAGPSNEQFF. In DNA, the CDR3 is TGTGCCAGTAGTCTTCTAGCGGGACCAAGCAATGAGCAGTTCTTC. J is TRBJ2-1 and V is TRBV19; 9 nucleotides line up with TRBD2. The ends lost 5 bases at V and 6 bases at J; junction bases unmatched: 8. Germline values: CDR1 LNHDA, CDR2 SQIVND (reference sequence). CDR3 length: 15 residues.

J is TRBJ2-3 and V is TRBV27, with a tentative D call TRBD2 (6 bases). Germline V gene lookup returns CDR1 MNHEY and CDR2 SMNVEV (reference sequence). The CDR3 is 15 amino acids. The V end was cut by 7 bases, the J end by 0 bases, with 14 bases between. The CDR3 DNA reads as TGTGCCAGCACCCCGGCTGCGGGGAGCACAGATACGCAGTATTTT. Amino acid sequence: CASTPAAGSTDTQYF.

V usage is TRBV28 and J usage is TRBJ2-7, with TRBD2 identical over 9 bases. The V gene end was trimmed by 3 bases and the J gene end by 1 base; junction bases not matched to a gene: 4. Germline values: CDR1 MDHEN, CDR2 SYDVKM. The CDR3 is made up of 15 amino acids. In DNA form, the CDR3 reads TGTGCCAGCAGTTTTGCTAGCGGGAAATCCTACGAGCAGTACTTC. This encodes CASSFASGKSYEQYF.

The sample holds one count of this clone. CDR3 protein: CASSLTPGQPYEQYF. CDR3 DNA sequence: TGTGCCAGCAGCCTGACTCCGGGACAGCCCTACGAGCAGTACTTC. The chain joins TRBV7-2 to TRBJ2-7, with TRBD1 matching over 7 bases. The V and J ends lost 5 bases and 2 bases, in that order; junction bases with no gene match: 9. The CDR3 sequence is 15 residues long. The germline CDR1 and CDR2 sequences are SGHTA and FQGNSA.

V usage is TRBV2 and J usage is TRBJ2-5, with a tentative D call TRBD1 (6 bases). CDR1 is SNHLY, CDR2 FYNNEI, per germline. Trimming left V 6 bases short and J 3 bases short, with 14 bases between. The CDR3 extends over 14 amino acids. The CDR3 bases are TGTGCCAGCAGGGGAGTCGGACAGAAAGAGACCCAGTACTTC. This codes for CASRGVGQKETQYF.

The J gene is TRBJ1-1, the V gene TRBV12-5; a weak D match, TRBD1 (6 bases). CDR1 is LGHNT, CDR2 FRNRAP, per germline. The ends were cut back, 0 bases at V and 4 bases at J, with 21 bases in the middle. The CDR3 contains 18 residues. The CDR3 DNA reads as TGTGCTAGTGGTTTGGTAAAACTCCTACAGGGAGAGACCACTGAAGCTTTCTTT. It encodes CASGLVKLLQGETTEAFF. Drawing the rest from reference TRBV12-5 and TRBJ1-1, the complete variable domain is DARVTQTPRHKVTEMGQEVTMRCQPILGHNTVFWYRQTMMQGLELLAYFRNRAPLDDSGMPKDRFSAEMPDATLATLKIQPSEPRDSAVYFCASGLVKLLQGETTEAFFGQGTRLTVV.

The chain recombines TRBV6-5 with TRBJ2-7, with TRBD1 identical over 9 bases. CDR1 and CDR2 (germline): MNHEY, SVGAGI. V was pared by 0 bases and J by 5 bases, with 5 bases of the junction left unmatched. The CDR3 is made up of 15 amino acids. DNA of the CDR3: TGTGCCAGCAGTTACTCAGGGACAGGGTTAAACGAGCAGTACTTC. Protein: CASSYSGTGLNEQYF.

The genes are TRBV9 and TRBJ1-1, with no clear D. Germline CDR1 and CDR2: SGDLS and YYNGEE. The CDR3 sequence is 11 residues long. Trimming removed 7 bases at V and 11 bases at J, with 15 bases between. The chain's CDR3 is CASSNEAGAFF. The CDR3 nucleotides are TGTGCCAGCTCAAACGAGGCTGGGGCTTTCTTT.

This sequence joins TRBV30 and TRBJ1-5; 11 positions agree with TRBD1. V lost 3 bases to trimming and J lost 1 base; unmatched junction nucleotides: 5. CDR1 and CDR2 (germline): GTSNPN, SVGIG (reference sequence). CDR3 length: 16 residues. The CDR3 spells CAWSRDRGYSNQPQHF. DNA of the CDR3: TGTGCCTGGAGCCGGGACAGGGGGTACAGCAATCAGCCCCAGCATTTT.

This CDR3 is CASSEGQGARGYTF. The CDR3 DNA follows: TGTGCCAGCAGTGAAGGGCAGGGGGCGCGTGGCTACACCTTC. The chain recombines TRBV25-1 with TRBJ1-2; 8 bases align to TRBD1. CDR1 and CDR2 from the germline V gene are MGHDK and SYGVNS. After removal of 2 bases from V and 7 bases from J, the junction contained 6 bases not matched to a gene. The CDR3 has 14 residues.

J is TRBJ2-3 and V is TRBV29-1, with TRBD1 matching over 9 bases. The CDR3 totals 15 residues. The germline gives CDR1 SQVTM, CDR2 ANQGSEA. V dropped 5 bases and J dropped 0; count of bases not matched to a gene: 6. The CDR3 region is CSVTGGPSSTDTQYF. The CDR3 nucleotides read TGCAGCGTTACAGGGGGCCCTTCTAGCACAGATACGCAGTATTTT.